What follows is one T cell receptor (beta chain) and its context. Its antigen is as yet unknown. A read error may account for a junction end that differs from germline. The source of the sample is a study of cytomegalovirus exposure and HLA in healthy donors. Study observations and caveats: The authors listed around 150 TCR beta chains as cytomegalovirus-associated.

Amplification used 60 Vbeta primers and 13 Jbeta primers. The repertoire was sequenced with immunoSEQ multiplex PCR; TCRdb's copy has only in-frame clones and lacks some. The table lists approximately 150,000 clones, around 73% of them singletons. This CDR3 comprises 15 residues. The germline gives CDR1 SEHNR, CDR2 FQNEAQ (reference sequence). The V call is TRBV7-9, the J call TRBJ1-6; 8 bases are shared with TRBD1. The sequenced material came from PBMCs. The source is a woman in her late teens or twenties in good health and CMV-seropositive. The CDR3 region has the DNA TGTTCCAGCAGCTCCTCGACAGGGGAAAATTCACCCCTCCACTTT. It yields the protein CSSSSSTGENSPLHF. The variable domain in full, completed from reference TRBV7-9 and TRBJ1-6, reads DTGVSQNPRHKITKRGQNVTFRCDPISEHNRLYWYRQTLGQGPEFLTYFQNEAQLEKSRLLSDRFSAERPKGSFSTLEIQRTEQGDSAMYLCSSSSSTGENSPLHFGNGTRLTVT.